The next 14 T cell receptor beta chains were all read from a single sample in a study of long-term antiretroviral therapy in people with HIV. An immunoSEQ assay, version v3.0, was performed at survey level. Measured with immunoSEQ multiplex PCR; TCRdb has only the in-frame clones, and not every one. The table includes 8,500 to 9,500 clones, around 77% detected once. The source material was unsorted PBMCs, sampled 0.4 years before starting antiretroviral therapy. These receptors came from a man in his thirties or forties with HIV.

This chain connects TRBV11-2 to TRBJ2-4; the D gene is possibly TRBD2 (5 bases). Trimming left V 5 bases short and J 9 bases short, with 17 bases between. The germline V gene encodes CDR1 SGHAT and CDR2 FQNNGV. This CDR3 is built from 14 residues. The CDR3 loop is CASSPVAGRSIQYF. CDR3 bases: TGTGCCAGCAGCCCGGTTGCGGGCAGAAGCATTCAGTACTTC. The variable domain in full, with the rest retrieved from reference TRBV11-2 and TRBJ2-4, is EAGVAQSPRYKIIEKRQSVAFWCNPISGHATLYWYQQILGQGPKLLIQFQNNGVVDDSQLPKDRFSAERLKGVDSTLKIQPAKLEDSAVYLCASSPVAGRSIQYFGAGTRLSVL.

V is TRBV5-1 and J is TRBJ2-5; unclear D gene. The V gene lost 3 bases and the J gene lost 5 bases, with 5 bases spanning the gap. The length of the CDR3 is 11 residues. The germline gives CDR1 SGHRS, CDR2 YFSETQ. CDR3 amino acids: CASSSRETQYF. The CDR3 bases are TGCGCCAGCAGCTCCCGGGAGACCCAGTACTTC.

The chain combines TRBV7-8 with TRBJ1-6; 7 bases agree with TRBD1. J was trimmed by 9 bases and V by 5 bases; bases with no gene match: 10. The CDR3 sequence is 15 residues long. Germline V gene lookup returns CDR1 SGHVS and CDR2 FQNEAQ. The CDR3 DNA reads as TGTGCCAGCAGCCTCGGACAGGACCAGGGTTCACCCCTCCACTTT. Its protein product is CASSLGQDQGSPLHF.

This clone has a single count. This chain connects TRBV7-8 to TRBJ2-2, with TRBD1 matching over 7 bases. V lost 4 bases, J lost 6 bases, and 5 bases stayed unmatched. Per the germline V gene, CDR1 is SGHVS and CDR2 is FQNEAQ. The CDR3 runs 14 residues. CDR3: CASSSVDRAGELFF. The CDR3 DNA reads TGTGCCAGCAGCTCAGTTGACAGGGCCGGGGAGCTGTTTTTT.

The CDR3 is CASSLDRVTEKLFF. The CDR3 region has the DNA TGTGCCAGCAGCTTAGATCGGGTTACTGAAAAACTGTTTTTT. The chain recombines TRBV7-2 with TRBJ1-4; D is uncertain. V was shortened by 1 base and J by 7 bases, with 10 bases between the two germline ends. CDR3 length: 14 amino acids. CDR1 and CDR2 (germline): SGHTA, FQGNSA.

V and J are TRBV13 and TRBJ1-2; D remains ambiguous. Germline loops: CDR1 PRHDT, CDR2 FYEKMQ (reference sequence). Trimming cost V 0 bases and J 7 bases, with 24 bases left between them. The CDR3 covers 18 residues. Here the CDR3 reads CASSLGRGSLGPDSGYTF. In nucleotides, the CDR3 is TGTGCCAGCAGCTTAGGCCGAGGTTCGTTAGGTCCCGATAGTGGCTACACCTTC.

The genes are TRBV9 and TRBJ2-7; D unresolved. Germline CDR1 SGDLS, CDR2 YYNGEE. The CDR3 runs to 15 residues. The V and J ends lost 0 bases and 1 base respectively, with 11 bases between them. CDR3 protein: CASSVASDSSYEQYF. In nucleotides, the CDR3 is TGTGCCAGCAGCGTAGCTTCGGATTCTTCCTACGAGCAGTACTTC.

The chain couples TRBV19 to TRBJ1-6; TRBD1 might be the D (5 bases). The CDR3 has 14 amino acids. The germline V gene encodes CDR1 LNHDA and CDR2 SQIVND (reference sequence). Trimming shortened V by 5 bases and J by 7 bases, and 12 bases separated the two germline ends. The CDR3 bases are TGTGCCAGTAGTGAAGACAGATCAAATTCACCCCTCCACTTT. It is translated as CASSEDRSNSPLHF.

This sequence joins TRBV19 and TRBJ1-5, with 7 bases matching TRBD1. J was trimmed by 7 bases and V by 1 base; bases with no gene match: 7. The germline V gene encodes CDR1 LNHDA and CDR2 SQIVND (reference sequence). CDR3 length: 15 amino acids. The CDR3 DNA is TGTGCCAGTAGTATAGTTTCAGGGGGGAGACAGCCCCAGCATTTT. This codes for CASSIVSGGRQPQHF.

The V gene is TRBV7-9, the J gene TRBJ2-7; a possible D gene is TRBD1 (5 bases). Germline CDR1 SEHNR, CDR2 FQNEAQ (reference sequence). The CDR3 is made up of 14 amino acids. V gave up 5 bases and J gave up 2 bases, with 13 bases separating them. CDR3 residues: CASSDLWGTYEQYF. The CDR3 DNA is TGTGCCAGCAGCGACTTGTGGGGCACCTACGAGCAGTACTTC.

V gene TRBV10-1 combines with J gene TRBJ2-7; tentative D call: TRBD1 (6 bases). Germline loops: CDR1 WNHNN, CDR2 SYGVQD (reference sequence). The CDR3 contains 14 residues. With 2 bases removed from V and 3 bases from J, the gap between germline ends came to 11 bases. DNA for the CDR3: TGCGCCAGCAGTGAGGCCCAGGGGAGCTACGAGCAGTACTTC. This codes for CASSEAQGSYEQYF.

The gene calls are TRBV18 and TRBJ1-1; 7 nucleotides match TRBD1. CDR1 is KGHSH, CDR2 LQKENI, per germline. This CDR3 comprises 14 residues. J gave up 4 bases and V 1 base, and 3 bases lay outside the gene matches. The DNA for the CDR3 is TGTGCCAGCTCACCACAGGGGGCGAGCACTGAAGCTTTCTTT. This encodes CASSPQGASTEAFF.

The CDR3: CASKRSMNTEAFF. The CDR3 DNA reads TGTGCCAGCAAGCGTAGCATGAACACTGAAGCTTTCTTT. V gene TRBV6-5 combines with J gene TRBJ1-1; D is unclear. The CDR3 loop spans 13 amino acids. V was cut by 7 bases and J by 0 bases, with 9 bases left in between. Germline V lookup: CDR1 MNHEY, CDR2 SVGAGI.

This clone was seen a handful of times. The rearrangement links TRBV6-1 to TRBJ1-1; no clear D. This CDR3 comprises 12 residues. CDR1 and CDR2 from the germline V gene are MNHNS and SASEGT. Trimming stripped 10 bases from V and 4 bases from J, with 13 bases between. The CDR3 region is CATLRGGTEAFF. CDR3 nucleotides: TGTGCCACCCTCCGGGGAGGCACTGAAGCTTTCTTT.